The following is a T cell receptor beta chain sequence with its context. This clonotype has a handful of counts. Its antigen specificity is not known. Nothing much larger sits one base from this clone, and base qualities are not available. The sample is drawn from a study of T cell repertoires in cytomegalovirus infection (dated by TCRdb to between 2018 and 2020). Regarding the complete study: The peptide stimulations were aimed at well-studied HLA-B-restricted epitopes as well as recently identified HLA-C-restricted CMV epitopes, whose presentation resists viral immunomodulation. Donor HLA type was relevant to the analysis, because carriage of CMV infection together with the matching HLA type was indicated by public TCR beta signatures.

Sequencing was performed on an Illumina HiSeq 1500. Clones were called with MiXCR by TCRdb after fastp trimmed the public reads at Q25, and only in-frame beta chains were retained. For every CDR3 protein sequence, its rows merge into one entry that carries the most common genes and DNA. This sample gives over 50,000 distinct CDR3 sequences in total; around 20% of them show up just once. 73% of the sample is held by the ten biggest clonotypes. V trim: 1 base; J trim: 3 bases; unmatched bases: 3. The CDR3 holds 16 amino acids from the cysteine to the phenylalanine. The only DNA kept is the CDR3, 48 bases in frame from the first base. The germline V gene sets CDR1 to SGHVS and CDR2 to FQNEAQ. According to the study, the label for this sample's treatment or condition signals: in vitro stimulation with specific CMV peptide epitopes to enrich CMV-specific T cells. General study outcomes and caveats: The ex vivo response was dominated by HLA-C-restricted CMV-specific TCR beta clonotypes, which also provided the single most frequent clonotype in two of eight donors. In both this cohort and an independent cohort of 352 donors, the cumulative frequency of public TCR beta family members distinguished carriers of CMV infection plus the relevant HLA type.

This TCR derives from a human donor in good health (CMV status not recorded). Some clones in this sample may be carry-over from other donors' samples. The V gene is TRBV7-8 and the J gene is TRBJ2-1, with 10 junctional bases fitting TRBD2. Sequencing used CD8+ T cells from cultured PBMCs, obtained from culture after CMV antigen stimulation. The bases read TGTGCCAGCAGCTTAGAAGCGGGGGGGATCTACAATGAGCAGTTCTTC. Translation gives CASSLEAGGIYNEQFF.